This T cell receptor (beta chain) originates from a study of T cell responses to AZD1222 COVID-19 vaccine. The overall study: Second doses were pooled across both intervals (about 4 or about 12 weeks). Study-wide points: Spike-specific TCR breadth and depth both grew after two AZD1222 doses. Seropositive AZD1222 recipients at baseline numbered only five or six. Clonal diversity was possibly underestimated, and white British individuals and females predominated among donors.

Assay: immunoSEQ multiplex PCR; the TCRdb copy retains only in-frame clones and omits some. Among about 78,000 clones, roughly 80% were seen once, and the ten largest hold about 3.1%. Details on this clone: Its antigen is currently unknown.

CDR3 length: 14 residues. CDR1 and CDR2 from the germline V gene are PRHDT and FYEKMQ (reference sequence). V lost 5 bases, J lost 7 bases, and 5 bases stayed unmatched. The sequence came from an adult in good health. V and J are TRBV13 and TRBJ1-6; 7 bases fit TRBD1. Sequenced material: peripheral blood, taken on day 0 of AZD1222 vaccination. The chain's CDR3 is CASSLARGNSPLHF. The CDR3 coding sequence is TGTGCCAGCAGCCTCGCCAGGGGGAATTCACCCCTCCACTTT.